This T cell receptor beta chain was identified in a study of vaccination and CD4 T cells after COVID-19. Sequence data for DNA of cultured CD4+ T cells were generated by the Oncomine TCR Beta short-read assay. A single record per CDR3 protein comes from TCRdb applying MiXCR to the PCR reads. In the table there are 10,000 to 15,000 distinct CDR3 sequences, around 50% of which are singletons. The CDR3 runs to 13 residues. Trimming took 5 bases from V and 5 from J; bases not matched to a gene: 3. The germline CDR1 and CDR2 sequences are ENHRY and SYGVKD. This clonotype was recorded a few times. Its matching antigen is unknown. Regarding treatment: roughly ten-day PBMC culture with coronavirus spike peptide pools or control peptides (ViraFEST assay). Peptide-pool expansion of antigen-specific T cells preceded TCR sequencing in ViraFEST.

The rearrangement uses TRBV10-3 and TRBJ1-5; 7 positions match TRBD1. The TCR comes from a human donor who had recovered from COVID-19. The sequenced sample consisted of CD4+ T cells from blood, cultured in vitro. The CDR3 is CAISRTGDQPQHF. Here the CDR3 DNA reads TGTGCCATCAGTCGGACAGGTGATCAGCCCCAGCATTTT.